This T cell receptor (beta chain) was identified in a study of blood T cells in healthy people across ages. Each donor was a healthy Caucasian individual from Russia, aged roughly 6 to 95. Each sample yielded at least 6 micrograms of PBMC total RNA. Germline-derived CDR1 and CDR2 are SEHNR and FQNEAQ (reference sequence). The ends were cut back, 3 bases at V and 2 bases at J, with 15 bases in the middle. The CDR3 extends over 16 amino acids. This clonotype was observed a handful of times. Combining a sample-barcoded 5' primer with a J-beta primer mix, a second PCR ran for roughly 7 to 12 cycles. Each cDNA molecule carried a tag from a template-switch adaptor that contained 12 random nucleotides. TCRdb passed the 5' RACE reads through MiXCR, listing each CDR3 protein once. This sample has approximately 760,000 distinct CDR3 sequences, with just under 25% found just once. These same records also appear under a second study, on T cells of mothers and their children. That work adds: Reads recorded for TCR beta CDR3 numbered over 8.5 million per mother and about 3 million per child.

The sequenced sample was blood. The rearrangement links TRBV7-9 to TRBJ2-3; D not certain. This clonotype was sampled from a boy aged 5-17 years in good health. CDR3 sequence reads: CASSFPMAEPTDTQYF. The CDR3 DNA reads as TGTGCCAGCAGCTTCCCAATGGCAGAGCCCACAGATACGCAGTATTTT.